This TCR beta chain was retrieved from a study of blood T cell repertoires in COVID-19 (dated by TCRdb to about 2020). Broadly, across the study: Collaborator samples came from the United States, Italy and Spain and covered acute and convalescent phases of COVID-19. The samples were drawn from two sources: the first 160 participants of the ongoing ImmuneRACE study, and approximately 1,300 subjects contributed by 6 global collaborators. The prospective study material was composed of cDNA or gDNA derived from T cells, B-cell-depleted T cells, or PBMCs. Subjects who had been exposed to COVID-19, were actively infected with it, or had recovered from it provided the deeply sampled blood TCRbeta repertoires that made up the dataset. The repertoires were made available in a free public database intended to serve as a resource for research on the immune response to SARS-CoV-2. Where HLA class I and class II types were available, the types were taken from metadata supplied by the sample provider, not from assay-based typing. Sample metadata almost always included a de-identified subject ID, COVID-19 status, age in years and sex.

Collaborating institutions collected whole blood in K2EDTA tubes following their own protocols. For TCRbeta analysis, collaborators shipped samples in one of three forms: frozen whole blood, isolated PBMCs, or DNA extracted from either of those sample types. Per the germline V gene, SGHRS is the CDR1 and YFSETQ is the CDR2. The CDR3, cysteine through phenylalanine, is 14 amino acids long. Left in the record is the CDR3 DNA by itself, 42 bases read in frame from the first base. Trimming at the junction amounts to 4 bases on V and 4 bases on J, and the germline ends lie 14 bases apart. This clone has only one observation. There is no known antigen for this receptor. No quality values exist for individual bases; no much larger clone is one base distant. TCRbeta CDR3 regions were amplified from genomic DNA by means of the immunoSEQ Assay, a bias-controlled multiplex PCR. In the source study's methods: The number of nucleated cells in each sample was estimated from the amplification of reference gene primers within the assay. To quantify the absolute abundance of each unique TCRbeta CDR3 rearrangement, sequence reads were collapsed and filtered. Productive Simpson clonality was computed per sample as the square root of Simpson's diversity index over productive rearrangements. TCRdb limited this immuneACCESS table to in-frame rearrangements with V and J called. A share of clones is missing; checked studies link under half to unresolved V genes, and the rest is unexplained. V, J and clone size are those of that table, while D and trimming were read from the DNA. This sample is represented by 50,000 or so clones; approximately 85% of them were singletons. The ten largest account for approximately 23% of the sample.

Overall study results and their limits: The amount of clinical and demographic metadata varied by source and participant and was provided uncurated.

The receptor chain draws on TRBV5-1 and TRBJ2-5, with the identity of the D gene unclear. This TCR was recovered from a woman older than 75 with acute or convalescent COVID-19. The specimen was peripheral blood. The CDR3 in this case is CASSGRESSETQYF. The DNA is TGCGCCAGCAGCGGGCGAGAGAGCTCAGAGACCCAGTACTTC.